The present entry profiles one T cell receptor beta chain with its context. Data came from immunoSEQ multiplex PCR; TCRdb stores just in-frame clones and leaves some out. In the table there are approximately 810,000 clones, around 92% of which are singletons. Naive CD8 cells lacked CD45RO and underwent positive selection for CCR7, leaving out terminally differentiated effector memory CD45RA+ cells. The data stem from a study of shared clonotypes between healthy human individuals. Germline loops: CDR1 SQVTM, CDR2 ANQGSEA. V gave up 7 bases and J gave up 2 bases; unmatched junction bases: 11. The CDR3 extends over 15 amino acids.

V usage is TRBV29-1 and J usage is TRBJ2-3; 8 positions agree with TRBD2. This clonotype was obtained from a man aged 25 to 40 in good health. The specimen sequenced was naive CD8+ T cells sorted from blood. CDR3 DNA: TGCAGCGCGGACAAAGCGGGAGAGTACACAGATACGCAGTATTTT. Amino acids: CSADKAGEYTDTQYF.